This T cell receptor (beta chain) was retrieved from a study of tumor-infiltrating lymphocytes in localized non-small cell lung cancer. TCRdb keeps only in-frame clones here, not all; method: immunoSEQ multiplex PCR. The sample has 7,000 to 9,500 clones, 77% seen once. Germline loops: CDR1 SNHLY, CDR2 FYNNEI. The CDR3 length is 13 residues. The V and J ends lost 8 bases and 0 bases respectively, with 10 bases between them. V and J are TRBV2 and TRBJ1-1, with D possibly being TRBD1 (5 bases). Sequenced sample: lung tumor tissue. This clonotype was obtained from a human donor with non-small cell lung cancer. CDR3 DNA: TGTGCCAGCTCGAAGGGGCTGAACACTGAAGCTTTCTTT. This translates into CASSKGLNTEAFF.